The source of this T cell receptor (beta chain) is a study of blood T cell repertoires in COVID-19. Turning to the study itself: T cells, B-cell-depleted T cells, or PBMCs supplied cDNA or gDNA.

Seattle-derived patients entered the study during active infection and were followed longitudinally. Sequencing was performed with immunoSEQ multiplex PCR; in TCRdb, only in-frame clones are kept and a portion is missing. This sample has about 180,000 clones, with about three quarters found just once. This clone has ten or more counts. Trimming removed 4 bases from V and 4 bases from J; junction bases left unmatched: 4. The CDR3 covers 14 residues. Germline CDR1 and CDR2: LGHNA and YNFKEQ. The rearrangement joins TRBV4-2 to TRBJ1-2; 9 bases map to TRBD1. The receptor was derived from a woman older than 75 with COVID-19, enrolled during active disease. The sample consisted of peripheral blood. The CDR3 sequence is CASSRDRAGYGYTF. In DNA, the CDR3 is TGTGCCAGCAGCCGGGACAGGGCTGGCTATGGCTACACCTTC.